This is a list of T cell receptor beta chains from one sample in a study of T cell responses to AZD1222 COVID-19 vaccine. Here immunoSEQ multiplex PCR was the method, and the copy in TCRdb shows in-frame clones only, minus some. This sample has 130,000 to 150,000 clones; approximately 90% occur once, and the top ten carry under 2%. The sequencing here drew on peripheral blood, taken 28 days after the second AZD1222 dose. The receptors stem from an adult who received the AZD1222 COVID-19 vaccine. Both conserved end residues are trimmed from each CDR3. Each record gives: J gene, V gene, CDR3 protein.

>TRBJ1-6|TRBV7-6
ASSEKAGAYNSPLH
>TRBJ2-3|TRBV9
ASSGRPADTQY
>TRBJ2-2|TRBV10-3
ATAGTGAAGELF
>TRBJ2-4|TRBV6-5
ASSLTAGKNIQY
>TRBJ1-1|TRBV5-1
ASSLGDFGTEAF
>TRBJ1-6|TRBV19
ATGLGNSPLH
>TRBJ1-1|TRBV7-2
ASIMNPQGGTEAF
>TRBJ2-1|TRBV2
ASSESSPGLEQF
>TRBJ1-2|TRBV5-5
ASSPTGGLNYGYT
>TRBJ1-2|TRBV2
ASSEQNYGYT
>TRBJ2-1|TRBV9
ASSPDGREGDNEQF
>TRBJ1-5|TRBV19
ASSTPPGEGQPQH
>TRBJ2-6|TRBV7-6
ASSGPSSGANVLT
>TRBJ2-2|TRBV11-3
ASRGTGELF
>TRBJ1-5|TRBV4-1
ASSLLPLQPQH
>TRBJ1-5|TRBV6-2/TRBV6-3
ASSYRDTKNSNQPQH
>TRBJ2-3|TRBV7-2
ASSRGVDTQY
>TRBJ1-4|TRBV28
ASSFGSGLETNEKLF
>TRBJ1-5|TRBV5-4
ASSFKGGGQPQH
>TRBJ1-2|TRBV9
ASRRGENYGYT
>TRBJ2-1|TRBV6-2/TRBV6-3
ASSSVFGRSSYNEQF
>TRBJ1-2|TRBV6-1
ASSDPPTIVRGYT
>TRBJ1-1|TRBV6-4
ASRRQPENTEAF
>TRBJ2-7|TRBV6-2/TRBV6-3
ASSYVGPYEQY
>TRBJ2-1|TRBV11-2
ASSSLQGSDNEQF
>TRBJ1-1|TRBV7-9
ASSLLKTAINMNTEAF
>TRBJ2-4|TRBV4-1
ASSQGAVPGRETKNIQY
>TRBJ1-1|TRBV6-6
ASSYTDGNTEAF
>TRBJ2-1|TRBV19
ASRGKLAGDSYNEQF
>TRBJ2-7|TRBV24-1
ATSDPSGTGFGRQY
>TRBJ1-3|TRBV28
ASSQGTWNTIY
>TRBJ2-3|TRBV18
ASSPGQGLDTQY
>TRBJ1-1|TRBV21-1
ASTPTLNTEAF
>TRBJ2-7|TRBV30
AWSVGTGGPSRHYEQY
>TRBJ2-3|TRBV7-9
ASSPPGLAGTQY
>TRBJ2-2|TRBV7-9
ASSLFVMDTGELF
>TRBJ1-4|TRBV14
ASRPTGGLREKLF
>TRBJ1-1|TRBV11-1
ASSPWAGGMNTEAF
>TRBJ1-4|TRBV4-3
ASSQLQGEGEKLF
>TRBJ1-2|TRBV9
ASSATGNWRNGYT
>TRBJ1-1|TRBV29-1
SVVVQGADTEAF
>TRBJ2-1|TRBV19
ASTPEAYRGAEQF
>TRBJ2-7|TRBV28
ASSFSQGGEQY
>TRBJ1-6|TRBV18
ASSPEFSYGNSPLH
>TRBJ1-2|TRBV28
ASSRQGLVYGYT
>TRBJ1-5|TRBV7-2
ASSLASTGRNQPQH
>TRBJ1-6|TRBV20-1
SASGANPAGTGLLYNSPLH
>TRBJ2-1|TRBV12-3/TRBV12-4
ASKPINNEQF
>TRBJ1-6|TRBV6-2/TRBV6-3
ASSYEGDSPLH
>TRBJ1-1|TRBV5-1
ASSSTGTPGTEAF
>TRBJ2-5|TRBV10-3
ATGTSEETQY
>TRBJ1-6|TRBV3-1/TRBV3-2
ASSQGTDNSPLH